Below, 3 T cell receptor beta chains from the same sample are listed, as sequenced in a study of T cell responses to AZD1222 COVID-19 vaccine. Only in-frame clones appear in the TCRdb table, and some are missing; sequencing was by immunoSEQ multiplex PCR. The table lists tens of thousands of clones, approximately 92% of them singletons, with approximately 4.5% in the top ten. Here the sequenced sample was peripheral blood, taken 28 days after the second AZD1222 dose. These receptors all stem from an adult who received the AZD1222 COVID-19 vaccine.

The chain couples TRBV6-6 to TRBJ1-2, with D unclear. Trimming removed 6 bases from V and 2 bases from J, with 19 bases in between. CDR1 is MNHNY, CDR2 SVGAGI, per germline (reference sequence). This CDR3 contains 16 residues. This CDR3 reads CASSSTSAPKNYGYTF. CDR3 in DNA: TGTGCCAGCAGCTCGACCTCCGCTCCCAAGAACTATGGCTACACCTTC.

The chain combines TRBV5-1 with TRBJ2-3, with D perhaps TRBD2 (5 bases). Germline CDR1 SGHRS, CDR2 YFSETQ. V lost 4 bases, J lost 0 bases, and 15 bases lay in between. The CDR3 covers 16 residues. In DNA, the CDR3 is TGCGCCAGCAGCGGCCGAGGGCAGACTAGCACAGATACGCAGTATTTT. This gives the protein CASSGRGQTSTDTQYF.

The sample holds a few counts of this clone. This CDR3 reads CASSPGDLGAGNTIYF. DNA for the CDR3: TGTGCCAGCTCACCTGGTGACCTTGGCGCTGGAAACACCATATATTTT. This chain links TRBV18 with TRBJ1-3; D is uncertain. V lost 3 bases and J lost 2, with 14 bases in between. Germline lookup yields CDR1 KGHSH and CDR2 LQKENI. The CDR3 runs to 16 residues.